The 15 T cell receptor beta chains below were found in one sample sequenced in a study of cytomegalovirus exposure and HLA in healthy donors. Method: immunoSEQ multiplex PCR; TCRdb's copy keeps in-frame clones and lacks some. The sample records 130,000 to 150,000 clones, nearly 90% being singletons. Sequencing was performed on PBMCs. The receptors were sampled from a young woman in good health and CMV-seropositive.

This chain links TRBV18 with TRBJ2-4; possible D gene TRBD1, 5 bases. Germline CDR1 reads KGHSH; CDR2 reads LQKENI. Between the trimmed V and J ends, which lost 4 bases and 4 bases, there was a span of 26 bases. The CDR3 runs 19 residues. The CDR3 DNA sequence: TGTGCCAGCTCACAGCCCCTGGCAGGGCGGATAAAGGAGAAAAACATTCAGTACTTC. Its protein product is CASSQPLAGRIKEKNIQYF.

The chain joins TRBV19 to TRBJ2-5; D call uncertain. The germline V gene has CDR1 LNHDA and CDR2 SQIVND (reference sequence). There are 13 residues in the CDR3. V lost 6 bases and J 5 bases, leaving 13 bases between the germline ends. The CDR3 protein is CASRGRLRETQYF. The CDR3 DNA follows: TGTGCCAGTAGAGGTCGGCTCAGGGAGACCCAGTACTTC.

The chain uses TRBV4-3 and TRBJ1-4, with 8 bases fitting TRBD1. The CDR3 contains 16 residues. Unmatched junction bases numbered 7, after V lost 5 bases and J lost 2 bases. Germline assignment: CDR1 LGHNA and CDR2 YSLEER. CDR3: CASSWGQAATNEKLFF. For the CDR3, the DNA is TGCGCCAGCAGCTGGGGACAGGCCGCGACTAATGAAAAACTGTTTTTT.

The V gene is TRBV7-9, the J gene TRBJ2-5; TRBD2 agrees at 10 bases. V dropped 5 bases and J dropped 1; count of bases not matched to a gene: 10. CDR1 SEHNR and CDR2 FQNEAQ come from the germline V gene (reference sequence). There are 17 residues in the CDR3. The DNA for the CDR3 is TGTGCCAGCAGCCCGAGGACTAGCGGAAAGGTCCAAGAGACCCAGTACTTC. Its translation is CASSPRTSGKVQETQYF. Full variable domain (missing parts from reference TRBV7-9 and TRBJ2-5): DTGVSQNPRHKITKRGQNVTFRCDPISEHNRLYWYRQTLGQGPEFLTYFQNEAQLEKSRLLSDRFSAERPKGSFSTLEIQRTEQGDSAMYLCASSPRTSGKVQETQYFGPGTRLLVL.

This rearrangement joins TRBV15 to TRBJ2-1; D possibly corresponds to TRBD2 (6 bases). Trimming took off 3 bases at V and 2 bases at J, with 20 bases between the two ends. Germline V gene sequence: CDR1 LNHNV, CDR2 YYDKDF (reference sequence). CDR3 length: 18 residues. The CDR3 spells CATSRGGTGPSAYNEQFF. The CDR3 bases are TGTGCCACCAGCAGGGGGGGAACGGGACCATCGGCCTACAATGAGCAGTTCTTC.

CDR3 protein: CASSQRAGPETQYF. The CDR3 DNA is TGTGCCAGCAGCCAGAGGGCGGGCCCGGAGACCCAGTACTTC. V gene TRBV7-9 combines with J gene TRBJ2-5; possibly TRBD2 for D (5 bases). Trimming cost V 5 bases and J 5 bases, with 15 bases left between them. CDR1 is SEHNR, CDR2 FQNEAQ, per germline (reference sequence). The CDR3 runs 14 residues.

J is TRBJ2-1 and V is TRBV2; TRBD1 matches at 7 bases. Losses at the gene ends were 6 bases for V and 2 bases for J; bases not matched to a gene: 16. Looked up from germline, CDR1 is SNHLY and CDR2 is FYNNEI. The length of the CDR3 is 18 residues. This CDR3 is CASSHKYDRAQTYNEQFF. The CDR3, as DNA: TGTGCCAGCAGCCACAAATATGACAGGGCCCAAACCTACAATGAGCAGTTCTTC.

This rearrangement joins TRBV28 to TRBJ2-7; 10 bases align to TRBD2. CDR3 length: 14 residues. J lost 6 bases, V lost 3 bases, and 5 bases had no gene match. Germline CDR1 is MDHEN and CDR2 is SYDVKM. The CDR3 here is CASSFSGGSGEQYF. The CDR3 DNA is TGTGCCAGCAGTTTTAGCGGGGGGAGTGGCGAGCAGTACTTC. The full variable domain, rest sourced from reference TRBV28 and TRBJ2-7, is DVKVTQSSRYLVKRTGEKVFLECVQDMDHENMFWYRQDPGLGLRLIYFSYDVKMKEKGDIPEGYSVSREKKERFSLILESASTNQTSMYLCASSFSGGSGEQYFGPGTRLTVT.

This clone was seen a single time. The rearrangement joins TRBV18 to TRBJ2-1; the match to TRBD1 covers 7 bases. Germline V gene sequence: CDR1 KGHSH, CDR2 LQKENI. Unmatched junction bases numbered 8, after V lost 0 bases and J lost 0 bases. The CDR3 sequence is 18 residues long. CDR3 protein: CASSPPGLQGSSYNEQFF. As DNA, the CDR3 is TGTGCCAGCTCACCACCAGGCTTACAGGGGAGCTCCTACAATGAGCAGTTCTTC.

The gene calls are TRBV5-4 and TRBJ1-1; D ambiguous. The ends were cut back, 0 bases at V and 6 bases at J, with 12 bases in the middle. Germline CDR1 reads SGHNT; CDR2 reads YYREEE (reference sequence). CDR3 length: 14 amino acids. The CDR3 region has the DNA TGTGCCAGCAGCTTGGATCCAGGAAGCCCTGAAGCTTTCTTT. Translating it yields CASSLDPGSPEAFF.

The count of this clone is one. The chain combines TRBV19 with TRBJ2-6; D gene unclear. Germline V gene data show CDR1 as LNHDA and CDR2 as SQIVND (reference sequence). V lost 7 bases and J 0 bases, leaving 7 bases between the germline ends. CDR3 length: 14 residues. The CDR3 nucleotides read TGTGCCAGTACCTCAGTCTCTGGGGCCAACGTCCTGACTTTC. This gives the protein CASTSVSGANVLTF.

The chain carries TRBV6-5 and TRBJ2-7; 7 positions agree with TRBD1. V lost 5 bases, J lost 0 bases, and 7 bases stayed unmatched. Germline CDR1 MNHEY, CDR2 SVGAGI. The CDR3 contains 15 residues. This CDR3 is CASSKETGSSYEQYF. CDR3 nucleotide sequence: TGTGCCAGCAGTAAAGAGACAGGGAGCTCCTACGAGCAGTACTTC.

In DNA, the CDR3 is TGTGCCAGCAGCTTGAGCGGGGTCACAGATACGCAGTATTTT. This gives the protein CASSLSGVTDTQYF. The rearrangement joins TRBV11-3 to TRBJ2-3; 7 positions agree with TRBD2. Germline CDR1 reads SGHNT; CDR2 reads YENEEA. After removal of 3 bases from V and 2 bases from J, the junction contained 2 bases not matched to a gene. The CDR3 spans 14 residues.

The rearrangement links TRBV6-6 to TRBJ2-7; TRBD1 matches at 8 bases. J lost 3 bases, V lost 5 bases, and 9 bases had no gene match. CDR1 and CDR2 from the germline V gene are MNHNY and SVGAGI (reference sequence). The CDR3 length is 15 residues. The CDR3 DNA sequence: TGTGCCAGCAGTCAGTACAGGGGGGAGGTCTACGAGCAGTACTTC. It yields the protein CASSQYRGEVYEQYF.

J is TRBJ2-3 and V is TRBV4-2, with 8 bases that match TRBD2. This CDR3 is built from 14 residues. Germline V CDR1 and CDR2: LGHNA, YNFKEQ. J was trimmed by 6 bases and V by 4 bases; bases with no gene match: 6. The CDR3 bases are TGTGCCAGCAGCCGAGAGCGGGGGAAGGATACGCAGTATTTT. Protein: CASSRERGKDTQYF.